This T cell receptor beta chain was identified in a study of cytomegalovirus exposure and HLA in healthy donors. Repertoires were generated with immunoSEQ multiplex PCR, while TCRdb's copy carries only in-frame clones and drops some. This sample has about 130,000 clones, with 88% found just once. The sequence derives from a man younger than 45 in good health and CMV-seronegative. Sequenced input: PBMCs.

CDR3 DNA sequence: TGCGCCAGCAGCCTGGGTTACTACACAGATACGCAGTATTTT. Residues: CASSLGYYTDTQYF. The rearrangement links TRBV5-1 to TRBJ2-3; no reliable D call. V gave up 4 bases and J gave up 2 bases, with 11 bases separating them. Germline V CDR1 and CDR2: SGHRS, YFSETQ. The CDR3 is 14 residues long.